The 23 T cell receptor beta chains below all came from one sample that was sequenced in a study of T cell responses to AZD1222 COVID-19 vaccine. Here immunoSEQ multiplex PCR was the method, and the copy in TCRdb shows in-frame clones only, minus some. The sample has 83,000 or so clones, 88% seen once. The sequencing here drew on peripheral blood, taken 28 days after the second AZD1222 dose. These receptors originate from an adult who received the AZD1222 COVID-19 vaccine.

V gene TRBV7-3 combines with J gene TRBJ2-5; 7 nucleotides match TRBD2. V lost 8 bases, J lost 2 bases, and 5 bases stayed unmatched. Germline CDR1 is SGHTA and CDR2 is FQGTGA. The CDR3 is made up of 13 amino acids. CDR3 DNA: TGTGCCAGCGATTGGACTAGTCAAGAGACCCAGTACTTC. Translation gives CASDWTSQETQYF.

This clone was picked up one time. The gene calls are TRBV7-2 and TRBJ2-3; 7 nucleotides line up with TRBD1. Germline trimming cut 2 bases from V and 0 bases from J; bases unmatched to any gene: 2. Germline values: CDR1 SGHTA, CDR2 FQGNSA. CDR3 length: 15 amino acids. The CDR3 loop reads CASSLSRGSTDTQYF. The CDR3 bases are TGTGCCAGCAGCTTAAGCAGGGGGAGCACAGATACGCAGTATTTT.

The chain is built from TRBV7-8 and TRBJ2-2, with a possible D match to TRBD1 (6 bases). Per the germline V gene, CDR1 is SGHVS and CDR2 is FQNEAQ. The CDR3 totals 15 residues. Trimming pared 5 bases from V and 4 bases from J, leaving 14 bases between. CDR3: CASSPLRTVTGELFF. As DNA, the CDR3 is TGTGCCAGCAGCCCACTAAGGACAGTCACCGGGGAGCTGTTTTTT.

This clone was detected only once. V gene TRBV4-2 combines with J gene TRBJ2-3; D unresolved. The V gene's germline CDR1 is LGHNA and CDR2 YNFKEQ. The CDR3 extends over 13 amino acids. Trimming pared 4 bases from V and 0 bases from J, leaving 5 bases between. The CDR3 is CASSRRSTDTQYF. CDR3 coding DNA: TGTGCCAGCAGCCGGCGTAGCACAGATACGCAGTATTTT.

Comments on this clone: Distinct nucleotide sequences in the sample also encode this CDR3. Here the CDR3 reads CASSLSESGANVLTF. The CDR3 DNA reads TGTGCCAGCAGCTTATCTGAATCTGGGGCCAACGTCCTGACTTTC. The V and J genes are TRBV7-9 and TRBJ2-6; D unclear. CDR3 length: 15 amino acids. Trimming took 2 bases from V and 1 from J, leaving 6 bases between them. Germline CDR1 SEHNR, CDR2 FQNEAQ (reference sequence). The whole variable domain, remainder taken from reference TRBV7-9 and TRBJ2-6, is DTGVSQNPRHKITKRGQNVTFRCDPISEHNRLYWYRQTLGQGPEFLTYFQNEAQLEKSRLLSDRFSAERPKGSFSTLEIQRTEQGDSAMYLCASSLSESGANVLTFGAGSRLTVL.

In its sample, this clone was seen a few times. J is TRBJ1-5 and V is TRBV15; weak D call: TRBD1 (5 bases). Germline-derived CDR1 and CDR2 are LNHNV and YYDKDF (reference sequence). Trimming took off 1 base at V and 5 bases at J, with 9 bases between the two ends. The CDR3 length is 14 residues. The CDR3 nucleotides read TGTGCCACCAGCAGAGGGGGGAACGATCAGCCCCAGCATTTT. This gives the protein CATSRGGNDQPQHF.

This chain links TRBV5-1 with TRBJ2-5, with 8 bases lining up with TRBD1. This CDR3 has 14 amino acids. Germline V gene sequence: CDR1 SGHRS, CDR2 YFSETQ. V shed 0 bases, J shed 5 bases, and the junction held 3 bases outside the gene matches. CDR3 nucleotides: TGCGCCAGCAGCTTGGCTACAGGGGGGGAGACCCAGTACTTC. Amino acid sequence: CASSLATGGETQYF.

The V call is TRBV11-2, the J call TRBJ2-1, with a weak D call TRBD2 (6 bases). The CDR3 runs to 15 residues. Trimming stripped 4 bases from V and 8 bases from J, with 18 bases between. Per germline, CDR1 SGHAT and CDR2 FQNNGV. The CDR3 coding sequence is TGTGCCAGCAGCTCCCACTCCGGGAGATACGATGAGCAGTTCTTC. The encoded protein is CASSSHSGRYDEQFF.

The chain recombines TRBV28 with TRBJ2-1; D is ambiguous. V was shortened by 3 bases and J by 8 bases, with 17 bases between the two germline ends. The CDR3 loop spans 15 amino acids. CDR1 MDHEN and CDR2 SYDVKM come from the germline V gene. CDR3 coding DNA: TGTGCCAGCAGTTTTCCCATTCCTTTAGCCGATGAGCAGTTCTTC. This translates into CASSFPIPLADEQFF. Drawing the rest from reference TRBV28 and TRBJ2-1, the complete variable domain is DVKVTQSSRYLVKRTGEKVFLECVQDMDHENMFWYRQDPGLGLRLIYFSYDVKMKEKGDIPEGYSVSREKKERFSLILESASTNQTSMYLCASSFPIPLADEQFFGPGTRLTVL.

V gene TRBV18 combines with J gene TRBJ1-1; TRBD1 matches at 7 bases. CDR1 is KGHSH and CDR2 is LQKENI in the germline V gene. The V gene end was trimmed by 4 bases and the J gene end by 4 bases; junction bases not matched to a gene: 6. This CDR3 has 14 residues. The CDR3 DNA sequence: TGTGCCAGCTCACTACAGGGGTGGGGCACTGAAGCTTTCTTT. It specifies CASSLQGWGTEAFF.

This clone was counted once. The chain recombines TRBV24-1 with TRBJ2-7, with 11 nucleotides matching TRBD2. The trim removed 1 base at V and 0 bases at J, leaving 7 bases unmatched. The CDR3 is 18 residues long. Per germline, CDR1 KGHDR and CDR2 SFDVKD. The CDR3 here is CATSDFSSSGRASYEQYF. CDR3 sequence (DNA): TGTGCCACCAGTGATTTTTCTAGTAGCGGGAGGGCCTCCTACGAGCAGTACTTC.

The V gene is TRBV5-1, the J gene TRBJ1-5; D is uncertain. V gave up 1 base and J gave up 0 bases, with 11 bases separating them. The CDR3 covers 16 residues. CDR1 SGHRS and CDR2 YFSETQ come from the germline V gene. The CDR3 DNA sequence: TGCGCCAGCAGCTTGTCGGGAATGAATAGCAATCAGCCCCAGCATTTT. It is translated as CASSLSGMNSNQPQHF.

J is TRBJ1-5 and V is TRBV6-2 or TRBV6-3, with 7 nucleotides matching TRBD1. V gave up 2 bases and J gave up 4 bases; unmatched junction bases: 5. This CDR3 has 15 amino acids. Germline CDR1 MNHEY, CDR2 SVGEGT. The CDR3 region is CASSYQTGNNQPQHF. CDR3 bases: TGTGCCAGCAGTTACCAGACAGGGAATAATCAGCCCCAGCATTTT.

The genes are TRBV2 and TRBJ1-5; TRBD1 agrees at 7 bases. J lost 4 bases, V lost 7 bases, and 13 bases had no gene match. The length of the CDR3 is 16 residues. In germline, CDR1 is SNHLY, CDR2 FYNNEI. The CDR3 DNA follows: TGTGCCAGCACAAGCAGACAGGGATTCTCAAATCAGCCCCAGCATTTT. The encoded protein is CASTSRQGFSNQPQHF.

Of note for this clone: At one end the junction does not follow the germline gene, possibly because of a read error. The genes are TRBV5-8 and TRBJ2-5, with 7 bases aligning to TRBD2. This CDR3 is built from 16 residues. Germline-derived CDR1 and CDR2 are SGHTS and YDEGEE. The CDR3 DNA is TGTGCTAGCAGCTTGCTGCGGGAGTTCGCACAAGAGACCCAGTACTTC. This codes for CASSLLREFAQETQYF.

The chain recombines TRBV6-5 with TRBJ1-1; tentatively, D is TRBD1 (5 bases). Trimming shortened V by 2 bases and J by 1 base, and 14 bases separated the two germline ends. CDR1 is MNHEY and CDR2 is SVGAGI in the germline V gene. This CDR3 contains 16 residues. The CDR3 spells CASSYHQGRSNTEAFF. The CDR3 DNA sequence: TGTGCCAGCAGTTACCATCAGGGTAGATCGAACACTGAAGCTTTCTTT.

This clone was seen only once. V usage is TRBV6-6 and J usage is TRBJ1-2, with 7 bases matching TRBD1. The CDR3 runs 15 residues. The trim removed 0 bases at V and 6 bases at J, leaving 7 bases unmatched. Germline CDR1 MNHNY, CDR2 SVGAGI (reference sequence). The CDR3 nucleotides are TGTGCCAGCAGTTACTCGAATCAGGGGGGCGATGGCTACACCTTC. Translating gives CASSYSNQGGDGYTF.

The rearrangement uses TRBV11-1 and TRBJ2-2; D call uncertain. The CDR3 spans 15 residues. The V end was cut by 1 base, the J end by 4 bases, with 10 bases between. CDR1 SGHAT and CDR2 FQDESV come from the germline V gene (reference sequence). The DNA of the CDR3 is TGTGCCAGCAGCTTAGGCAGCGTAATCACCGGGGAGCTGTTTTTT. Its translation: CASSLGSVITGELFF.

This chain connects TRBV28 to TRBJ1-2; the D gene is possibly TRBD1 (6 bases). The CDR3 runs to 12 residues. With 4 bases removed from V and 7 bases from J, the gap between germline ends came to 10 bases. Germline CDR1 is MDHEN and CDR2 is SYDVKM. Written as DNA, the CDR3 is TGTGCCAGCAGTTCCCAGACAGGTGGCTACACCTTC. This gives the protein CASSSQTGGYTF.

V gene TRBV9 combines with J gene TRBJ1-2; D unresolved. V lost 3 bases and J 5 bases, leaving 17 bases between the germline ends. The V gene's germline CDR1 is SGDLS and CDR2 YYNGEE. CDR3 length equals 15 residues. In DNA, the CDR3 is TGTGCCAGCAGCGGTGGACGTGCCAGTCATTATGGCTACACCTTC. This codes for CASSGGRASHYGYTF.

The V gene is TRBV5-4, the J gene TRBJ1-2; a possible D gene is TRBD1 (6 bases). CDR1 and CDR2 from the germline V gene are SGHNT and YYREEE (reference sequence). CDR3 length equals 13 residues. Deletions cut 2 bases from V and 4 bases from J, with 9 bases between. DNA of the CDR3: TGTGCCAGCAGCTTAGGGGGGACCTATGGCTACACCTTC. Its translation is CASSLGGTYGYTF.

V usage is TRBV14 and J usage is TRBJ1-6; D gene ambiguous. Germline V gene lookup returns CDR1 SGHDN and CDR2 FVKESK. Deletions cut 2 bases from V and 9 bases from J, with 11 bases between. This CDR3 is built from 14 residues. CDR3 loop: CASSQRDGLSPLHF. CDR3 in DNA: TGTGCCAGCAGCCAACGTGACGGTCTTTCACCCCTCCACTTT.

The rearrangement links TRBV11-2 to TRBJ1-1; weak D call: TRBD1 (5 bases). The germline gives CDR1 SGHAT, CDR2 FQNNGV. V gave up 3 bases and J gave up 0 bases, with 11 bases separating them. The CDR3 extends over 15 amino acids. In DNA form, the CDR3 reads TGTGCCAGCAGCTTTGGGACGCTCATGAACACTGAAGCTTTCTTT. Its protein product is CASSFGTLMNTEAFF.